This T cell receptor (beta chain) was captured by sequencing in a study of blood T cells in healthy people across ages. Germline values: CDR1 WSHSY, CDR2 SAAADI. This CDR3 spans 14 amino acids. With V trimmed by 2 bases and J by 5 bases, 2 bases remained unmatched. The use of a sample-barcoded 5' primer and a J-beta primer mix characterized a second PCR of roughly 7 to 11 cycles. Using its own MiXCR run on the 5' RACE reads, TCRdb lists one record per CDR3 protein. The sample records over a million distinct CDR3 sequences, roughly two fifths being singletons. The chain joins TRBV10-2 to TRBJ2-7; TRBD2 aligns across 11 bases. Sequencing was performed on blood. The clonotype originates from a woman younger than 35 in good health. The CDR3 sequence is CASSELAGGNEQYF. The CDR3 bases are TGCGCCAGCAGTGAGCTAGCGGGAGGAAACGAGCAGTACTTC.